These T cell receptor beta chains were read from a single sample in a study of CD8+CD57+ T cells in acquired aplastic anemia. Each CDR3 protein is one row after TCRdb ran MiXCR on the reads. The table has hundreds of thousands of distinct CDR3 sequences, around 68% seen once. Material for sequencing was sorted CD4+, CD8+, or CD8+CD57+ T cells (not recorded which) from PBMCs. The receptors were sampled from a human donor in good health, serving as a control. The CDR3 runs from the conserved cysteine through the conserved F or W. D genes are given only for firm matches. Size values are once, few and many counts, or a class for expanded clones, and some rows have none.

>NA|TRBJ2-7|NA|TRBV7-2
CARSAQGHWGQRPF
TGTGCCCGCTCGGCCCAGGGGCACTGGGGCCAACGTCCTTTC
>NA|TRBJ1-2|NA|TRBV7-3
CASSLLGPGSDYTF
TGTGCCAGCAGCTTACTGGGACCGGGGTCCGACTACACCTTC
>once|TRBJ1-2|TRBD1|TRBV7-8
CASSLMGQNYGYTF
TGTGCCAGCAGCTTAATGGGACAGAACTATGGCTACACCTTC
>NA|TRBJ1-1|NA|TRBV20-1
CSARKQGTGNTEAFF
TGCAGTGCTAGAAAACAGGGTACTGGAAACACTGAAGCTTTCTTT
>NA|TRBJ2-5|NA|TRBV3-1
CASSQAPGQETQYF
TGTGCCAGCAGCCAGGCCCCGGGTCAAGAGACCCAGTACTTC
>once|TRBJ2-1|NA|TRBV5-1
CASSSRDLLYNEQFF
TGCGCCAGCAGCTCCCGGGACTTATTGTACAATGAGCAGTTCTTC
>NA|TRBJ2-3|NA|TRBV14
CAIAELAAGQYAEYF
TGTGCCATCGCAGAACTAGCAGCTGGGCAGTACGCGGAGTATTTT
>many|TRBJ1-2|NA|TRBV7-8
CASSLRLVNNYGYTF
TGTGCCAGCAGCTTAAGACTAGTTAATAACTATGGCTACACCTTC
>NA|TRBJ2-5|TRBD2|TRBV2
CASSEDSGLAETQYF
TGTGCCAGCAGTGAAGACTCGGGACTAGCGGAGACCCAGTACTTC
>NA|TRBJ1-1|NA|TRBV15
CATSRDKGRKNTEAFF
TGTGCCACCAGCAGAGATAAGGGACGGAAGAACACTGAAGCTTTCTTT
>NA|TRBJ2-1|TRBD2|TRBV24-1
CATSEPTSGGLEQFF
TGTGCCACCAGTGAGCCGACTAGCGGGGGCTTGGAGCAGTTCTTC
>few|TRBJ1-2|TRBD1|TRBV7-6
CASSKDRGADGYTF
TGTGCCAGCAGCAAGGACAGGGGCGCGGACGGCTACACCTTC